The entry below gives a single T cell receptor (beta chain) sequence along with its context. The specificity of this receptor is unknown. No base quality information exists; no much larger clone differs at one position. The CDR3 sequence holds 18 residues, the cysteine and phenylalanine included. The DNA shown is the 54-base CDR3, in frame from base 1. The junction carries 16 bases between V and J, which are trimmed by 0 bases and 0 bases respectively. Per the germline V gene (reference sequence), SGHNT is the CDR1 and YYREEE is the CDR2. At one collaborating source in Seattle, patients were enrolled during active infection and were followed longitudinally through the course of disease. The collaborating institutions used their own protocols to collect whole blood in K2EDTA tubes. For TCRbeta analysis, collaborator samples were shipped as frozen whole blood, as isolated PBMCs, or as DNA extracted from either sample type.

This specimen comes from a study of blood T cell repertoires in COVID-19 (dated by TCRdb to between 2020 and 2021). Background for the entire study: The collaborator samples originated in the United States, Italy and Spain and spanned the acute and convalescent phases of COVID-19. The material from the prospective study consisted of cDNA or gDNA derived from T cells, B-cell-depleted T cells, or PBMCs. The dataset comprised deeply sampled blood TCRbeta repertoires from subjects exposed to, actively infected with, or recovered from COVID-19. The repertoires were made available in a free public database intended to serve as a resource for research on the immune response to SARS-CoV-2. Samples were obtained from the ongoing ImmuneRACE study (first 160 participants) and from over 1,000 subjects provided by 6 global collaborators. Sample metadata almost always included a de-identified subject ID, COVID-19 status, age in years and sex. Where HLA class I and class II types were available, the types were taken from metadata supplied by the sample provider, not from assay-based typing.

Paper-wide results and their limitations: The quantity of clinical and demographic metadata differed by source and by participant and was supplied without curation.

TCRbeta CDR3 regions were amplified from genomic DNA using the immunoSEQ Assay, a bias-controlled multiplex PCR. In the authors' own workflow: The number of nucleated cells in each sample was estimated from the amplification of reference gene primers within the assay. To quantify the absolute abundance of each unique TCRbeta CDR3 rearrangement, sequence reads were collapsed and filtered. Productive Simpson clonality was computed per sample as the square root of Simpson's diversity index over productive rearrangements. TCRdb obtained this table from immuneACCESS and retained in-frame rearrangements with V and J assigned. These tables miss some clones; where compared with another copy, unresolved V genes account for less than half of the shortfall, and the remainder is unexplained. The V and J calls and clone size are taken from that table; D and trimming were inferred from the DNA. The sample includes some 300,000 clones, with more than 80% observed a single time. The ten largest account for just under 6.5% of the sample.

The rearranged segments are TRBV5-4 and TRBJ1-3; perhaps TRBD1 is the D gene, with 6 bases matching. The material sequenced was peripheral blood. The clonotype was recovered from a woman between 45 and 60 years old with COVID-19, enrolled during active disease. The CDR3 sequence is CASSLGPIGQSSGNTIYF. The nucleotides are TGTGCCAGCAGCTTGGGCCCAATTGGACAGTCCTCTGGAAACACCATATATTTT.